The T cell receptor beta chain described here comes from a study of cytomegalovirus exposure and HLA in healthy donors. Healthy people donating bone marrow made up the donors. Per the germline V gene, CDR1 is SGHDT and CDR2 is YYEEEE. The V end was cut by 3 bases, the J end by 8 bases, with 14 bases between. The CDR3 is 13 amino acids. Details on this clone: Its antigen remains unknown.

Use of 60 Vbeta and 13 Jbeta primers characterized the PCR. The assay was immunoSEQ multiplex PCR, and TCRdb's table has in-frame clones only and misses some. The repertoire holds approximately 130,000 clones, with 75% to 90% as singletons. Study-wide results and caveats: Within the data, a cluster of highly shared sequence variants was likely a sequencing artifact. One variant, a missense change in DCLRE1C, was linked in a later analysis to TCR beta V- and J-gene trimming. Reports credit the classifier with highly specific, highly sensitive diagnosis of cytomegalovirus status.

This chain uses TRBV5-6 with TRBJ1-2; TRBD1 is a possible D gene (5 bases). The sequence derives from a woman in her forties in good health and CMV-seronegative. Sequencing input: PBMCs. CDR3 in DNA: TGTGCCAGCAGCTCGGTGAGCCAGGGCGGCTACACCTTC. Translated: CASSSVSQGGYTF.